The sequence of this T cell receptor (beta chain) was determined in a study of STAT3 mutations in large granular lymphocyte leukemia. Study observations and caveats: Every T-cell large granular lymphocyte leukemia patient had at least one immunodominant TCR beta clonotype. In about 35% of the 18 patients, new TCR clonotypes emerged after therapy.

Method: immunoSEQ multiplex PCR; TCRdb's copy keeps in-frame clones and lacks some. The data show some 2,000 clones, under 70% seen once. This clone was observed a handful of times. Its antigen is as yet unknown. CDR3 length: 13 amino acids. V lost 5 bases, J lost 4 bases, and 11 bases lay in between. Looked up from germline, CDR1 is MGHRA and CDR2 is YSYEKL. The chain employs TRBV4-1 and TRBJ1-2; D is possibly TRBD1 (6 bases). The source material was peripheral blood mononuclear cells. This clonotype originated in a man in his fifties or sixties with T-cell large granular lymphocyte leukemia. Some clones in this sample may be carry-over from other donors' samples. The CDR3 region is CASSGGTTYGYTF. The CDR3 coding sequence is TGCGCCAGCAGCGGCGGGACAACCTATGGCTACACCTTC.